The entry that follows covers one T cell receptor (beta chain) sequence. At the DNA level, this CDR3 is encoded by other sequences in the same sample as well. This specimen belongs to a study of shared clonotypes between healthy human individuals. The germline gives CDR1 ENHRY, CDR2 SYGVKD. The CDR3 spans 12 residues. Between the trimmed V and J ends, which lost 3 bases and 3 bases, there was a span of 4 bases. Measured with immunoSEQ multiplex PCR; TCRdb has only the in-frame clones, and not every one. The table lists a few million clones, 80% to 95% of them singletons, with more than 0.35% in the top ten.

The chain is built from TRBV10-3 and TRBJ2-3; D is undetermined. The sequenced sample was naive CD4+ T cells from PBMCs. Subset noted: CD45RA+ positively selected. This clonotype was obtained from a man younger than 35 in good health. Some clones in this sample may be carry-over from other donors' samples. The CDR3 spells CAISEVTDTQYF. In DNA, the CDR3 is TGTGCCATCAGTGAAGTGACAGATACGCAGTATTTT.